A selection of T cell receptor beta chains follows, all from one sample in a study of neurological immune-mediated disorders. TCRdb re-called the 5' RACE reads through MiXCR, storing one row per CDR3 protein. The repertoire consists of 35,000 to 55,000 distinct CDR3 sequences, with roughly 6.3% occurring once and the leading ten covering roughly 0.5%. Sequenced sample: CD4+ T cells from blood. The receptor source for this set is a woman aged 40 to 55 in good health. The CDR3 runs from the conserved cysteine through the conserved F or W.

TRBV5-1,TRBJ2-7,CASSGQGRDEQYF
TRBV7-2,TRBJ1-3,CASSGGLSGNTIYF
TRBV28,TRBJ1-1,CASSSQGQGRTEAFF
TRBV5-1,TRBJ1-6,CASSLAGYSPLHF
TRBV20-1,TRBJ1-1,CSARDYTEGAYTEAFF
TRBV6-5,TRBJ1-2,CASSYVRTGGGYGYTF
TRBV19,TRBJ1-1,CASSLPTGINTEAFF
TRBV20-1,TRBJ2-3,CSARGLATAQYF
TRBV28,TRBJ1-5,CASSFGVRGSGQPQHF
TRBV29-1,TRBJ2-3,CSVDSWDRGFTDTQYF
TRBV7-2,TRBJ2-5,CASSPDRGQETQYF
TRBV5-1,TRBJ1-6,CASSYQGPYNSPLHF
TRBV20-1,TRBJ2-7,CSARDRRYYEQYF
TRBV4-2,TRBJ2-5,CASSQDPGGWETQYF
TRBV7-2,TRBJ2-5,CASSLLGGRSETQYF
TRBV12-3/TRBV12-4,TRBJ1-5,CASSKGTGHSYQPQHF
TRBV25-1,TRBJ2-4,CASMPSGQGKNIQYF
TRBV9,TRBJ2-2,CASSALAASGRGELFF
TRBV10-3,TRBJ2-2,CATRPVIWGAGELFF
TRBV5-1,TRBJ2-3,CASSFSGSTADTQYF
TRBV18,TRBJ1-2,CASSPLRQGTTYGYTF
TRBV20-1,TRBJ1-4,CSLSEKLFF
TRBV20-1,TRBJ2-5,CSVVGESETQYF
TRBV11-3,TRBJ2-2,CASSRGGVGTGELFF
TRBV5-5,TRBJ1-1,CASSPNSPRTVGTEAFF
TRBV11-3,TRBJ2-3,CASSSGGSGDTQYF
TRBV7-9,TRBJ1-5,CASSLNGDQPQHF
TRBV5-1,TRBJ2-7,CASSLNLAGITEQYF
TRBV20-1,TRBJ1-2,CSGAVKNYGYTF
TRBV12-3/TRBV12-4,TRBJ1-2,CASSPQGTYGYTF
TRBV5-1,TRBJ1-1,CASSVSGTENTEAFF
TRBV12-3/TRBV12-4,TRBJ1-5,CASSPPGTAPNQPQHF
TRBV6-5,TRBJ2-7,CASSLRDRGIYEQYF
TRBV3-1,TRBJ2-1,CASRGFRGGNEQFF
TRBV7-3,TRBJ2-1,CASSFRTSGISYNEQFF
TRBV29-1,TRBJ2-7,CSVEGGTSGRADYEQYF
TRBV20-1,TRBJ2-1,CSAHEKEGEQFF
TRBV7-2,TRBJ2-3,CASSGTNILDTQYF
TRBV6-2/TRBV6-3,TRBJ1-1,CASSLSGPSAFF
TRBV25-1,TRBJ1-5,CASSDQRWYSNQPQHF
TRBV29-1,TRBJ1-1,CSVRPKLGNTEAFF
TRBV5-1,TRBJ1-2,CASSLSGIYGYTF
TRBV5-1,TRBJ2-3,CASSFRGTDTQYF
TRBV6-2/TRBV6-3,TRBJ2-1,CASRQSGTVTYNEQFF
TRBV5-1,TRBJ2-1,CASSLGDRAYNEQFF
TRBV29-1,TRBJ2-1,CSVTPTGRGHNEQFF
TRBV7-9,TRBJ1-5,CASSLEGPNQPQHF
TRBV5-1,TRBJ1-5,CASSLAGRNQPQHF
TRBV28,TRBJ2-5,CASQGQQETQYF
TRBV7-6,TRBJ2-2,CASRISGRKRELFF
TRBV12-3/TRBV12-4,TRBJ1-4,CASSFLNSNEKLFF
TRBV12-3/TRBV12-4,TRBJ2-7,CASSRPLAGGPHEQYF
TRBV20-1,TRBJ2-3,CSARVSGRAPNTQYF
TRBV7-9,TRBJ2-5,CASSLVGAETQYF
TRBV5-5,TRBJ1-5,CASSLVAGWNQPQHF
TRBV7-2,TRBJ1-2,CASSRDRERGYTF
TRBV7-3,TRBJ2-3,CASSLYQSEADTQYF